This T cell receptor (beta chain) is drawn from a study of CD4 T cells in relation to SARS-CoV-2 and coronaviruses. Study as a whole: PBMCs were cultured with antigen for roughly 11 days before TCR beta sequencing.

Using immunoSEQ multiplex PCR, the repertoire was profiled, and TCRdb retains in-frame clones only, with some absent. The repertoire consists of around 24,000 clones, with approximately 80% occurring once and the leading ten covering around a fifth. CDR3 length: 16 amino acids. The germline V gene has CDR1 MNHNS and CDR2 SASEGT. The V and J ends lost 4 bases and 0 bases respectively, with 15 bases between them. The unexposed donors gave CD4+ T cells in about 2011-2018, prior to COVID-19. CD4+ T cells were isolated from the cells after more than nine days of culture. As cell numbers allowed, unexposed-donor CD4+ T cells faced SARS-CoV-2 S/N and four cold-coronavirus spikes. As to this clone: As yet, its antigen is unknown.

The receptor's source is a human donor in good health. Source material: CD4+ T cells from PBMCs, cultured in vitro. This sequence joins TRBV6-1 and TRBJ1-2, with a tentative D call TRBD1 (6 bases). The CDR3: CASSGGGGRSNYGYTF. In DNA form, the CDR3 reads TGTGCCAGCAGTGGCGGGGGGGGCCGATCTAACTATGGCTACACCTTC.